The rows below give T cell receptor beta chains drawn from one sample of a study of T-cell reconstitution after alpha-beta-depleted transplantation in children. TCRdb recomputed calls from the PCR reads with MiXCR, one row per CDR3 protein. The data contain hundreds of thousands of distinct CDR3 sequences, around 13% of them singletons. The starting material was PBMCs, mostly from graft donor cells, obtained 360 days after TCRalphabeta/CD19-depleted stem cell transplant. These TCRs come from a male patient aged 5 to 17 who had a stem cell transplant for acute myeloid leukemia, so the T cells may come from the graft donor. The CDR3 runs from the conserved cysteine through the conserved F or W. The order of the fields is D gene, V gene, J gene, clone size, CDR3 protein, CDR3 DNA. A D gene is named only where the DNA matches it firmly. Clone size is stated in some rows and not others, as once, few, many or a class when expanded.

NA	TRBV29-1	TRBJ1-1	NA	CSVDYSPGSTEAFF	TGCAGCGTTGATTACTCCCCGGGTAGCACTGAAGCTTTCTTT
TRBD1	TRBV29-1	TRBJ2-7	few	CSVMTGSSYEQYF	TGCAGCGTCATGACAGGGAGCTCCTACGAGCAGTACTTC
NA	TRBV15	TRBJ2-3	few	CATSEGRDTQYF	TGTGCCACCAGCGAGGGGAGGGATACGCAGTATTTT
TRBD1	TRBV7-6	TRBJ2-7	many	CASSLGDRGPYEQYF	TGTGCCAGCAGCTTGGGGGACAGGGGCCCCTACGAGCAGTACTTC
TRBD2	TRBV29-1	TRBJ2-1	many	CSVARLAGGPGEQFF	TGCAGCGTTGCGCGACTAGCGGGAGGGCCTGGTGAGCAGTTCTTC
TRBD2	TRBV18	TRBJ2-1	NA	CASSPPGGSAYNEQFF	TGTGCCAGCTCACCACCGGGCGGGAGTGCCTACAATGAGCAGTTCTTC
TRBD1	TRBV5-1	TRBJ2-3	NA	CASSSGTVLDTQYF	TGCGCCAGCAGCTCCGGGACAGTGCTAGATACGCAGTATTTT
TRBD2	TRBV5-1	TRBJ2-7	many	CASSLISFQLAGAYEQYF	TGCGCCAGCAGCTTGATTTCCTTCCAACTAGCGGGAGCCTACGAGCAGTACTTC
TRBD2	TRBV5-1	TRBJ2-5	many	CASSPGVGLAKETQYF	TGCGCCAGCAGCCCTGGCGTAGGACTAGCCAAAGAGACCCAGTACTTC
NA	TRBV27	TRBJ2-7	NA	CASSLIPTYSSYEQYF	TGTGCCAGCAGTTTAATCCCGACTTACAGCTCCTACGAGCAGTACTTC
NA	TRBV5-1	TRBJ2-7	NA	CASRTNPEAYEQYF	TGCGCCAGCCGAACGAATCCCGAAGCCTACGAGCAGTACTTC
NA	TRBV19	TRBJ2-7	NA	CASRGLTFRGYEQYF	TGTGCCAGTAGGGGATTAACCTTTCGGGGCTACGAGCAGTACTTC
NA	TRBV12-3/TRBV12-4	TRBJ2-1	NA	CASSQSLSPLNYNEQFF	TGTGCCAGCAGCCAAAGCCTCTCCCCACTTAACTACAATGAGCAGTTCTTC
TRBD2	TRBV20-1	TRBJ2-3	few	CSAVKASGTSTDTQYF	TGCAGTGCTGTTAAGGCTAGCGGGACTTCCACAGATACGCAGTATTTT
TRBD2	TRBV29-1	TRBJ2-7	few	CSVRASGYEQYF	TGCAGCGTTCGGGCTAGCGGCTACGAGCAGTACTTC
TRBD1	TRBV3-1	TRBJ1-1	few	CASAGIYRGKGGNTEAFF	TGTGCCAGCGCCGGGATCTACAGGGGGAAGGGCGGGAACACTGAAGCTTTCTTT
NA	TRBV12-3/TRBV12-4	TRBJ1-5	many	CASSPGGLSNQPQHF	TGTGCCAGCAGCCCCGGGGGCCTCAGCAATCAGCCCCAGCATTTT
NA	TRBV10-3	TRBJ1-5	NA	CAIGGSNQPQHF	TGTGCCATCGGGGGGAGCAATCAGCCCCAGCATTTT
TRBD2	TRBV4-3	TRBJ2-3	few	CASSQEGLAATMQYF	TGCGCCAGCAGCCAAGAAGGGCTAGCGGCTACCATGCAGTATTTT
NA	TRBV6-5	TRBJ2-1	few	CASSYMLGVRHNEQFF	TGTGCCAGCAGTTACATGTTAGGGGTCCGCCACAATGAGCAGTTCTTC
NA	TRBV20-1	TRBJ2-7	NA	CSARDLGGRAYEQYF	TGCAGTGCTAGAGATCTCGGGGGAAGGGCCTACGAGCAGTACTTC
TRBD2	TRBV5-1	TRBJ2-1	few	CASSWGLAGTNEQFF	TGCGCCAGCAGCTGGGGACTAGCGGGAACAAATGAGCAGTTCTTC
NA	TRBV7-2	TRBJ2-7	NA	CASSLVFRISSYEQYF	TGTGCCAGCAGCTTAGTTTTCAGGATCAGCTCCTACGAGCAGTACTTC
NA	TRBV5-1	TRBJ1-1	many	CASSLVHLSNTEAFF	TGCGCCAGCAGCTTGGTACATCTTTCGAACACTGAAGCTTTCTTT
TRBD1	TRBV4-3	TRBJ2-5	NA	CASSRYLGDREETQYF	TGCGCCAGCAGCCGCTACTTGGGGGACAGGGAAGAGACCCAGTACTTC
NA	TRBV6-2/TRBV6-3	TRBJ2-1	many	CASSRKDEQFF	TGTGCCAGCAGTCGGAAGGATGAGCAGTTCTTC
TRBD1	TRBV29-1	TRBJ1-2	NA	CSVEIDRVPYGYTF	TGCAGCGTTGAAATCGACAGGGTCCCCTATGGCTACACCTTC
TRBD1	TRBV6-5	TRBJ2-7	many	CASSYPGTGAYEQYF	TGTGCCAGCAGTTACCCCGGGACAGGTGCCTACGAGCAGTACTTC
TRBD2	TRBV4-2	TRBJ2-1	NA	CASSRVFLAGESYNEQFF	TGTGCCAGCAGCCGAGTATTTCTAGCGGGAGAATCCTACAATGAGCAGTTCTTC
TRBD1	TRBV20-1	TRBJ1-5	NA	CSARDRGLIGNQPQHF	TGCAGTGCTAGGGACAGGGGGCTAATCGGCAATCAGCCCCAGCATTTT
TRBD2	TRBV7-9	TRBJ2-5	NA	CASSPLTSGRSQETQYF	TGTGCCAGCAGCCCCCTGACTAGCGGGAGAAGTCAAGAGACCCAGTACTTC
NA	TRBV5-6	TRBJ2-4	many	CASSLAKNIQYF	TGTGCCAGCAGCTTGGCCAAAAACATTCAGTACTTC
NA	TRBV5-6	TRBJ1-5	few	CASSFQGVQPQHF	TGTGCCAGCAGCTTCCAAGGGGTTCAGCCCCAGCATTTT
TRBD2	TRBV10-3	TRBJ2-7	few	CATGTSGNREQYF	TGTGCCACCGGGACTAGCGGGAATAGGGAGCAGTACTTC
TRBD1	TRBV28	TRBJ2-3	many	CASRGTGTGTDTQYF	TGTGCCAGCAGGGGGACAGGGACGGGCACAGATACGCAGTATTTT
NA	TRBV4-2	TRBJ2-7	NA	CASSQDHWRDAEQYF	TGTGCCAGCAGCCAAGACCACTGGCGGGATGCTGAGCAGTACTTC
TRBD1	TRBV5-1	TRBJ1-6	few	CASSPRDRGLGSPLHF	TGCGCCAGCAGCCCGAGGGACAGGGGGCTGGGATCACCCCTCCACTTT
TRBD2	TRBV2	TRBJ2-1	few	CARVRLAGESRDEQFF	TGTGCCAGGGTCCGGTTAGCGGGAGAGAGTAGGGATGAGCAGTTCTTC
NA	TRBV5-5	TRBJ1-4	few	CASSWGLEKLFF	TGTGCCAGCAGCTGGGGACTGGAAAAACTGTTTTTT
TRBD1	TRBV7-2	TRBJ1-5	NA	CASSLADRAPQPQHF	TGTGCCAGCAGCTTAGCGGACAGGGCCCCCCAGCCCCAGCATTTT
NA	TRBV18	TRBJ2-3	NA	CASSPRQASTDTQYF	TGTGCCAGCTCACCAAGACAGGCGAGCACAGATACGCAGTATTTT
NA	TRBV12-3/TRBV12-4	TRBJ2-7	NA	CASSLWGGRSSYEQYF	TGTGCCAGCAGTTTATGGGGTGGTAGGAGCTCCTACGAGCAGTACTTC
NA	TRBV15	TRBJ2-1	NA	CATSRDRRGWENNEQFF	TGTGCCACCAGCAGAGATCGAAGGGGGTGGGAAAACAATGAGCAGTTCTTC
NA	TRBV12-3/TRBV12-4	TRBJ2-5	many	CASSLRSRETQYF	TGTGCCAGCAGTCTAAGGTCACGAGAGACCCAGTACTTC